This TCR beta chain emerged from a study of blood T cell repertoires in COVID-19 (dated by TCRdb to the early 2020s). Background for the entire study: Samples covering the acute and convalescent phases of COVID-19 were provided by collaborators in the United States, Italy and Spain. The prospective study material was composed of cDNA or gDNA derived from T cells, B-cell-depleted T cells, or PBMCs. The dataset comprised deeply sampled blood TCRbeta repertoires from subjects exposed to, actively infected with, or recovered from COVID-19. The repertoires were released in a freely available public database meant as a resource for research on the immune response to SARS-CoV-2. The samples were drawn from two sources: the first 160 participants of the ongoing ImmuneRACE study, and some 1,300 subjects contributed by 6 global collaborators. A de-identified subject ID, COVID-19 status, age in years and sex were almost always included in the sample metadata. Where HLA class I and class II types were available, the types were taken from metadata supplied by the sample provider, not from assay-based typing.

Here is what the overall study found, with its caveats: The amount of clinical and demographic metadata varied by source and participant and was provided uncurated.

TCRbeta CDR3 regions were amplified from genomic DNA by means of the immunoSEQ Assay, a bias-controlled multiplex PCR. As for how the authors treated the data: Nucleated cell counts per sample were estimated from amplification of reference gene primers within the assay. To quantify the absolute abundance of each unique TCRbeta CDR3 rearrangement, sequence reads were collapsed and filtered. For each sample, productive Simpson clonality was calculated as the square root of Simpson's diversity index over productive rearrangements. Held by TCRdb, this immuneACCESS table contains in-frame sequences only and omits some clones. Under half of the omission traces to an unresolved V gene where checked; the cause of the rest is unknown. The DNA gave D and trimming, while V, J and clone size come from that table. This sample gives about 430,000 clones in total; 70% to 90% of them show up just once. The ten largest clones add up to roughly 1.4% of the sample.

Enrolling through a virtual design, the prospective study's participants ranged in age from roughly 18 to 89 years and lived across 20 to 25 United States geographic areas. In the prospective study, participants were assigned to cohorts based on the clinical history participants reported in a screening survey and a study questionnaire. Exposed participants had been in contact with someone with a PCR-confirmed or clinician-diagnosed COVID-19 case within 2 weeks of study entry. Mobile phlebotomists in the prospective study collected whole blood, serum and a nasopharyngeal or oropharyngeal swab from every participant. Prospective study participants could optionally give additional blood draws and questionnaires over a roughly two-month period. Before DNA extraction, prospective study blood samples were shipped either frozen or at room temperature. Based on the germline V gene (reference sequence), the CDR1 and CDR2 sequences are SGHKS and YYEKEE. There are 14 amino acids in the CDR3, from cysteine to phenylalanine inclusive. Only the CDR3 portion is preserved as DNA: 42 bases, with reading frame beginning at the first base. The junction shows trimming of 3 bases on V and 1 base on J, plus 10 bases between the germline ends.

Concerning this clone: It has no known antigen specificity. Base qualities were left out, and no much larger clone turns up one base away.

Recombination connected TRBV5-5 to TRBJ1-1; the D gene cannot be resolved reliably. The receptor comes from a woman in her late teens or twenties who had been exposed to COVID-19. Sequenced input: PBMCs or T cells enriched from blood (not recorded which). The sequenced DNA: TGTGCCAGCAGCTACCGGGTTCAGAACACTGAAGCTTTCTTT. Its amino acids are CASSYRVQNTEAFF.